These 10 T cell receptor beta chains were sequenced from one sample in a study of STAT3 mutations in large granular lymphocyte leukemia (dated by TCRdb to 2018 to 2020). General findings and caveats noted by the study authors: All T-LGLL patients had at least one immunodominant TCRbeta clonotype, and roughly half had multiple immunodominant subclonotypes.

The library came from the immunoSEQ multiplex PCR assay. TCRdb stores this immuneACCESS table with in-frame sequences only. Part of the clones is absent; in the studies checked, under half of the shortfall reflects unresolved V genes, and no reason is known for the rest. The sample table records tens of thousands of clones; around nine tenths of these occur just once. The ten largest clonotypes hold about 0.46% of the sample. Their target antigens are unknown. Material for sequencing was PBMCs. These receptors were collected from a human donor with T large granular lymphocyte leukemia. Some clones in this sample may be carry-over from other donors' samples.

CDR3: CASSYSLTEGTQYF. CDR3 DNA sequence: TGTGCCAGCAGTTACTCCCTGACAGAGGGTACGCAGTATTTT. The chain combines TRBV6-5 with TRBJ2-3, with D possibly being TRBD1 or TRBD2 (5 bases each). The CDR3 runs to 14 residues. V was clipped by 0 bases and J by 8 bases, with 12 bases between them. Germline V gene data show CDR1 as MNHEY and CDR2 as SVGAGI.

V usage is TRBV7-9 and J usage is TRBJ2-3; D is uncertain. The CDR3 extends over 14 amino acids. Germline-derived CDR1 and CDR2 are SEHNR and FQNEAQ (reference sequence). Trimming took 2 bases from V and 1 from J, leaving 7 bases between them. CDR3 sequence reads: CASSLSGGTDTQYF. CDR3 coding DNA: TGTGCCAGCAGCTTATCGGGCGGCACAGATACGCAGTATTTT.

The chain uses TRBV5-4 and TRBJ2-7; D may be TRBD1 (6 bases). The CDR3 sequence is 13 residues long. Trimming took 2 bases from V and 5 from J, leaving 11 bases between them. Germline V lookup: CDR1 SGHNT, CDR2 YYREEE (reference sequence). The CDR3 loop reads CASSFQGWHEQYF. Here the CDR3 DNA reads TGTGCCAGCAGCTTTCAGGGGTGGCACGAGCAGTACTTC.

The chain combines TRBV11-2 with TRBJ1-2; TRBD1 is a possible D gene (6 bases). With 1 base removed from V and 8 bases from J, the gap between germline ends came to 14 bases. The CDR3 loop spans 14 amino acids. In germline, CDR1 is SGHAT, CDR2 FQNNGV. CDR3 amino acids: CASSLAQGVRGYTF. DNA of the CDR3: TGTGCCAGCAGCTTAGCACAGGGCGTTCGAGGCTACACCTTC. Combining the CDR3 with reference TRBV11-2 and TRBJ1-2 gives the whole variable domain EAGVAQSPRYKIIEKRQSVAFWCNPISGHATLYWYQQILGQGPKLLIQFQNNGVVDDSQLPKDRFSAERLKGVDSTLKIQPAKLEDSAVYLCASSLAQGVRGYTFGSGTRLTVV.

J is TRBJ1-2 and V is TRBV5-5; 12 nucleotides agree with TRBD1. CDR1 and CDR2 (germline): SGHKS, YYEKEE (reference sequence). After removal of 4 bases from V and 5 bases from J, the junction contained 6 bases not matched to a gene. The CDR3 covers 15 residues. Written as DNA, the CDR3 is TGTGCCAGCAGCCAGGGACAGGGGGCCGGGTATGGCTACACCTTC. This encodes CASSQGQGAGYGYTF.

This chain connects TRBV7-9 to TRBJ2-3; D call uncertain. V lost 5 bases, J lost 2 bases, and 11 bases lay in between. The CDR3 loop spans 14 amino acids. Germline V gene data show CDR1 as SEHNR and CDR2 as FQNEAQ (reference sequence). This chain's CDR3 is CASSADTNTDTQYF. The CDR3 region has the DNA TGTGCCAGCAGCGCCGACACAAACACAGATACGCAGTATTTT.

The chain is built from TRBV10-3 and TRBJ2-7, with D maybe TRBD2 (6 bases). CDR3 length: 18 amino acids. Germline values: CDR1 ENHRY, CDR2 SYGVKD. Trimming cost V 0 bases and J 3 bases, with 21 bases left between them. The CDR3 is CAISESPNRAGSDYEQYF. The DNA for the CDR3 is TGTGCCATCAGTGAGTCGCCGAATAGGGCGGGGTCGGACTACGAGCAGTACTTC.

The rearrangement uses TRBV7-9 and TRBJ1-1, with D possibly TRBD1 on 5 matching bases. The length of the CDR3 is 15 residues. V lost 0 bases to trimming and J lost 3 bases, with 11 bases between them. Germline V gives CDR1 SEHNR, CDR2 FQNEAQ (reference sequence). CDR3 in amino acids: CASSLALGVDTEAFF. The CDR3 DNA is TGTGCCAGCAGCTTAGCGCTAGGGGTGGACACTGAAGCTTTCTTT.

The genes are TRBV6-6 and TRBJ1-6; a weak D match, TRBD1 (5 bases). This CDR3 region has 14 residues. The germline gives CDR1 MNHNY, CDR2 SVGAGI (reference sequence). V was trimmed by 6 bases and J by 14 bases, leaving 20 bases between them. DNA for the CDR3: TGTGCCAGCAGAGTGGACATTGGGGCTCTGACCCTCCACTTT. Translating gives CASRVDIGALTLHF.

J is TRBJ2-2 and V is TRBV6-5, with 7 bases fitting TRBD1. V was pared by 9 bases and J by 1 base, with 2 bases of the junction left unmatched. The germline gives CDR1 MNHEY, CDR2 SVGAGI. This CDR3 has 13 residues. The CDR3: CASHRGNTGELFF. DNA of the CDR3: TGTGCCAGTCACAGGGGGAACACCGGGGAGCTGTTTTTT.